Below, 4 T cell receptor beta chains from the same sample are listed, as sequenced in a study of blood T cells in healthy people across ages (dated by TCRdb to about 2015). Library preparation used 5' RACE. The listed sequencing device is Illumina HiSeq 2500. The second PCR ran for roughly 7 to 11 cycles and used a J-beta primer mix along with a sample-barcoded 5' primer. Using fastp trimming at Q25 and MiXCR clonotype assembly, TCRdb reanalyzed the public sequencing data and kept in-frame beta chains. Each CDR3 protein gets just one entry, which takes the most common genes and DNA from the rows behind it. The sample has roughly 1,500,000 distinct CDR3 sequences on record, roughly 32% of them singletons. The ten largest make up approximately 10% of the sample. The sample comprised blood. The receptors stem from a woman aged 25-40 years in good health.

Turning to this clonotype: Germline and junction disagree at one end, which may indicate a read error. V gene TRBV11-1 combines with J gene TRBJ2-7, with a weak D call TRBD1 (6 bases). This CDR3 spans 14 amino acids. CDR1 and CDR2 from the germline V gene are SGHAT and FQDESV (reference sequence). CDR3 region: CAGSPRMGAYEQYF. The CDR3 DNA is TGTGCCGGCAGCCCCCGGATGGGGGCATACGAGCAGTACTTC.

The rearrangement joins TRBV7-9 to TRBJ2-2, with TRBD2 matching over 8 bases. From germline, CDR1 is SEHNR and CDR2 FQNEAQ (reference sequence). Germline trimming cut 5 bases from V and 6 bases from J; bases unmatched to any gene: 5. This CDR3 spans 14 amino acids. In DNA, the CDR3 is TGTGCCAGCAGCCTCAGCGGGAGCCCCGGGGAGCTGTTTTTT. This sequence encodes CASSLSGSPGELFF.

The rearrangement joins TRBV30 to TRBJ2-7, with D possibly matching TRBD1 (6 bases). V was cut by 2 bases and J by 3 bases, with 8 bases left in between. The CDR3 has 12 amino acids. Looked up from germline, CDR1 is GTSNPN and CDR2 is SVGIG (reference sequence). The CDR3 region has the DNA TGTGCCTGGAGTCCGGACAGCTACGAGCAGTACTTC. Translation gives CAWSPDSYEQYF.

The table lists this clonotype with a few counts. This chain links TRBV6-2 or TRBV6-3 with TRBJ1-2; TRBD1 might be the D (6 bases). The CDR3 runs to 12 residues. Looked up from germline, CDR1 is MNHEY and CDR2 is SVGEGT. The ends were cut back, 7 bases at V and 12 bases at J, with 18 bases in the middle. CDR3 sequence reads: CASNQGTEEDTF. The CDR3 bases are TGTGCCAGCAACCAGGGGACGGAGGAAGACACCTTC.